The clone carrying this TCR beta chain was seen a handful of times. Only in-frame clones appear in the TCRdb table, and some are missing; sequencing was by immunoSEQ multiplex PCR. The top ten hold 13% of the sample, which has about 470,000 clones, around 79% seen once. This entry is derived from a study of shared clonotypes between healthy human individuals. Unsorted material relied on some 85 million PBMCs as the source of genomic DNA. This CDR3 has 16 residues. The V end was cut by 1 base, the J end by 2 bases, with 14 bases between. Germline V CDR1 and CDR2: KGHSH, LQKENI. The sequenced sample consisted of PBMCs. The TCR sequence derives from a woman aged 40 to 50 in good health. Some clones in this sample may be carry-over from other donors' samples. The gene calls are TRBV18 and TRBJ1-1; TRBD1 is a possible D gene (5 bases). The CDR3 spells CASSPRVGTGNTEAFF. The CDR3, as DNA: TGTGCCAGCTCACCACGGGTCGGGACTGGCAACACTGAAGCTTTCTTT.